This T cell receptor (beta chain) was recovered during a study of T cell changes during pregnancy in multiple sclerosis. Sequenced by immunoSEQ multiplex PCR; TCRdb stores in-frame clones only, minus some. Here the sample spans around 100,000 clones, around 91% being singletons. Germline loops: CDR1 SNHLY, CDR2 FYNNEI. The CDR3 consists of 17 residues. Germline trimming cut 4 bases from V and 8 bases from J; bases unmatched to any gene: 16. The chain recombines TRBV2 with TRBJ1-2; 10 bases agree with TRBD1. The sequence was obtained from a female donor with multiple sclerosis, enrolled in a pregnancy study. Sequenced material: peripheral blood, taken after pregnancy. CDR3 amino acids: CASSVTSGGTGVLGYTF. The CDR3, as DNA: TGTGCCAGCAGTGTAACCTCTGGCGGGACAGGGGTATTAGGCTACACCTTC.